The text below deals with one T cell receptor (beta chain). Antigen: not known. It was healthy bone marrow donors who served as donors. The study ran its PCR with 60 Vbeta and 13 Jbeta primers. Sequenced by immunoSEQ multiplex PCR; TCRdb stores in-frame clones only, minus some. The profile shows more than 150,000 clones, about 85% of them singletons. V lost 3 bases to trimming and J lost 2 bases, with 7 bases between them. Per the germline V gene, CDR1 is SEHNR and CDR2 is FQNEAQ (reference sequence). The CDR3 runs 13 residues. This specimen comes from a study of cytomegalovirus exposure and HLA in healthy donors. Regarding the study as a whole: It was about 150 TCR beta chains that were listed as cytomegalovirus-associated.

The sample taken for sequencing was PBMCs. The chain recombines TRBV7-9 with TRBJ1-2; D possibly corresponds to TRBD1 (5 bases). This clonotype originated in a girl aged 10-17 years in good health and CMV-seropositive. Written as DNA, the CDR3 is TGTGCCAGCAGCTTTAAGGGGAACTATGGCTACACCTTC. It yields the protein CASSFKGNYGYTF.